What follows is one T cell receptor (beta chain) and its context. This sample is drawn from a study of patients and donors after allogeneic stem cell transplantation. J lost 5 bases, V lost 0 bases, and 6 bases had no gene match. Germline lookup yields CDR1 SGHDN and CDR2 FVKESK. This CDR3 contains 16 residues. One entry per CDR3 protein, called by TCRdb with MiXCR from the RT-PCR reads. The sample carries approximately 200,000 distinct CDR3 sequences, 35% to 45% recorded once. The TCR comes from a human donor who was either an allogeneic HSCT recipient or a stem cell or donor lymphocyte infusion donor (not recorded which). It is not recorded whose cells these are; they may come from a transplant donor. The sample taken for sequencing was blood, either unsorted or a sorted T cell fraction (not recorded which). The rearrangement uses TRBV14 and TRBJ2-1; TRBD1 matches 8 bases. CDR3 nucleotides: TGTGCCAGCAGCCAAGAACGGACAGGGTGGGACAATGAGCAGTTCTTC. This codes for CASSQERTGWDNEQFF.